Listed below are T cell receptor beta chains from one sample, sequenced in a study of cytomegalovirus exposure and HLA in healthy donors. Some clones are missing from TCRdb's copy, which holds only in-frame ones; the method was immunoSEQ multiplex PCR. The table has about 400,000 clones, 86% seen once. Sequencing was performed on PBMCs. These receptors were collected from a woman aged 18-30 years in good health and CMV-seronegative. CDR3s include the opening cysteine and the closing phenylalanine or tryptophan. A D gene is named only where the DNA matches it firmly. Clone size is given for some rows only: seen once, a few or many times, or a class if the clone is expanded.

J gene,D gene,clone size,V gene,CDR3 DNA,CDR3 protein
TRBJ1-4,-,once,TRBV19,TGTGCCAGTAATTTTCAGGGGAGTAATGAAAAACTGTTTTTT,CASNFQGSNEKLFF
TRBJ2-5,TRBD2,-,TRBV13,TGTGCCAGCAGCTTAGGCGCGGGGGTCGGCGAGACCCAGTACTTC,CASSLGAGVGETQYF
TRBJ2-3,TRBD2,-,TRBV4-1,TGCGCCAGCAGCCAATCCCTAGCGGGAGGACGGGATACGCAGTATTTT,CASSQSLAGGRDTQYF
TRBJ1-3,TRBD1,-,TRBV27,TGTGCCAGCGGGGACAGGGGGCGAGCTGGAAACACCATATATTTT,CASGDRGRAGNTIYF
TRBJ2-1,TRBD2,-,TRBV7-9,TGTGCCAGCAGCTTGAGCGGGATCCTCTCCCAAGATGAGCAGTTCTTC,CASSLSGILSQDEQFF
TRBJ2-3,TRBD2,-,TRBV27,TGTGCCACCGCGGGAGGGCTTGATACGCAGTATTTT,CATAGGLDTQYF
TRBJ2-7,TRBD2,-,TRBV7-2,TGTGCCAGCAGCCCGATCCTAGCGGGACGTCCCTACGAGCAGTACTTC,CASSPILAGRPYEQYF
TRBJ2-7,-,-,TRBV27,TGTGCCAGCAGTTTGACGACAGGTGGTCCAGAGCAGTACTTC,CASSLTTGGPEQYF
TRBJ2-5,-,once,TRBV1,TGCACCAGCAGCCAAGACTTAGAAGCGAAACAAGAGACCCAGTACTTC,CTSSQDLEAKQETQYF
TRBJ1-3,-,-,TRBV7-9,TGTGCCATCGGGACATCCTCTGGAAACACCATATATTTT,CAIGTSSGNTIYF
TRBJ1-2,TRBD1,-,TRBV6-1,TGTGCCAGCAGTGAAGCGGGGAGGACAGGGGGCTATGGCTACACCTTC,CASSEAGRTGGYGYTF
TRBJ2-7,-,-,TRBV7-9,TGTGCCAGCAGCTGGGACTCCCGAAACCCCTACGAGCAGTACTTC,CASSWDSRNPYEQYF
TRBJ2-2,TRBD2,-,TRBV10-1,TGCGCCAGCAGCCGTACTAGCGGGAGCTCCACCGGGGAGCTGTTTTTT,CASSRTSGSSTGELFF
TRBJ2-5,TRBD2,-,TRBV30,TGTGCCTGGAGTACGGGACTAAAAGAGACCCAGTACTTC,CAWSTGLKETQYF
TRBJ1-1,-,-,TRBV6-5,TGTGCCAGCAGGCCAGGGTTGAACACTGAAGCTTTCTTT,CASRPGLNTEAFF
TRBJ2-5,-,-,TRBV25-1,TGTGCCAGCAGTGAAAGCCTGATAGAGACCCAGTACTTC,CASSESLIETQYF
TRBJ2-7,TRBD1,few,TRBV2,TGTGCCAGCACCCCGGAACCGGGACAGGGGGCCCCGCAGTACTTC,CASTPEPGQGAPQYF
TRBJ2-1,TRBD2,-,TRBV7-3,TGTGCCAGCAGCGTTACTAGCGGGACAAGATACAATGAGCAGTTCTTC,CASSVTSGTRYNEQFF
TRBJ2-1,TRBD1,-,TRBV4-2,TGTGCCAGCAGCCCTCCGGGACAGGGAGGAAGCTCCTACAATGAGCAGTTCTTC,CASSPPGQGGSSYNEQFF
TRBJ1-2,-,-,TRBV5-4,TGTGCCAGCAGCTTTCCGGGGGGGGACGGCTACACCTTC,CASSFPGGDGYTF
TRBJ2-5,-,-,TRBV30,TGTGCCTGGAAAGGAGCGGGCCAAGAGACCCAGTACTTC,CAWKGAGQETQYF
TRBJ2-3,-,many,TRBV27,TGTGCCAGCAGTTTATATGGCGGGGACGCCATCACAGATACGCAGTATTTT,CASSLYGGDAITDTQYF
TRBJ2-5,TRBD1,-,TRBV5-6,TGTGCCAGCAGCTTATCACCCAGGGGGCGCGAGACCCAGTACTTC,CASSLSPRGRETQYF
TRBJ2-7,TRBD2,-,TRBV4-1,TGCGCCAGCAGCCCCTCTAGCGGGGGGCTCTCCTACGAGCAGTACTTC,CASSPSSGGLSYEQYF
TRBJ2-7,-,-,TRBV10-2,TGCGCCAGCACTCGTCCAGGGGACTCCTACGAGCAGTACTTC,CASTRPGDSYEQYF
TRBJ2-3,-,once,TRBV18,TGTGCCAGCTCATCTGGACTTCTAGATACGCAGTATTTT,CASSSGLLDTQYF
TRBJ1-1,TRBD1,-,TRBV19,TGTGCCAGTAAACGGACAGGGGAAATCGCTGAAGCTTTCTTT,CASKRTGEIAEAFF
TRBJ1-1,TRBD1,-,TRBV27,TGTGCCAGCAGGGGACAGCGGAAAGCTTTCTTT,CASRGQRKAFF
TRBJ1-1,TRBD1,-,TRBV5-1,TGCGCCAGCAGCTGGGACAGCTACACTGAAGCTTTCTTT,CASSWDSYTEAFF
TRBJ2-3,-,-,TRBV28,TGTGCCAGCAGTACGAGTGAGGTAACGGATACGCAGTATTTT,CASSTSEVTDTQYF
TRBJ2-5,TRBD2,-,TRBV2,TGTGCCAGCAGTGAAGTAGCGGGGGGGCCGGAGACCCAGTACTTC,CASSEVAGGPETQYF
TRBJ1-4,-,-,TRBV29-1,TGCAGCGTAGGACAGCTCGCCAATGAAAAACTGTTTTTT,CSVGQLANEKLFF
TRBJ2-3,-,-,TRBV27,TGTGCCACCACCCCTAGCCACACAGGGTTCTTTAGCACAGATACGCAGTATTTT,CATTPSHTGFFSTDTQYF
TRBJ2-3,-,-,TRBV2,TGTGCCAGCAGTGAAACGGGGGGCACAGATACGCAGTATTTT,CASSETGGTDTQYF
TRBJ1-4,TRBD1,-,TRBV5-1,TGCGCCAGCAGCTTGGGGACAGGGGCTAATGAAAAACTGTTTTTT,CASSLGTGANEKLFF
TRBJ1-4,-,-,TRBV6-1,TGTGCCAGCAGCCAAATCCGGGGAGAAAAACTGTTTTTT,CASSQIRGEKLFF
TRBJ2-7,TRBD1,-,TRBV29-1,TGCAGCGTTGAGGACAGGAGCAAGGGGTACGAGCAGTACTTC,CSVEDRSKGYEQYF
TRBJ2-7,-,-,TRBV27,TGTGCCAGCAGCCCATCGGCGGGGGCCGCTGCGGGGAACGAGCAGTACTTC,CASSPSAGAAAGNEQYF
TRBJ2-7,-,-,TRBV6-5,TGTGCCAGCAGGTACCTCAGGGTCTCCTACGAGCAGTACTTC,CASRYLRVSYEQYF
TRBJ2-1,-,-,TRBV6-4,TGTGCCAGCAGCACAGGGAACAATGAGCAGTTCTTC,CASSTGNNEQFF
TRBJ1-1,TRBD1,-,TRBV4-1,TGCGCCAGCAGCCAACTCAGGGCGGGGACAGGGGATCGCACTGAAGCTTTCTTT,CASSQLRAGTGDRTEAFF
TRBJ2-3,TRBD2,-,TRBV27,TGTGCCAGCAGTTTATTAGGAGCGGGAGGGCCCACAGATACGCAGTATTTT,CASSLLGAGGPTDTQYF
TRBJ1-5,-,-,TRBV28,TGTGCCAGCAGTTTAGTGGCTGGCAATAGCAATCAGCCCCAGCATTTT,CASSLVAGNSNQPQHF
TRBJ2-6,-,once,TRBV2,TGTGCCAGCAGTAGGATTACAGACTCTGGGGCCAACGTCCTGACTTTC,CASSRITDSGANVLTF
TRBJ2-1,TRBD2,-,TRBV28,TGTGCCAGCAGTTTGGGCCTAGCGGGAGGGCCAATGGGTGCCCAGTTCTTC,CASSLGLAGGPMGAQFF
TRBJ2-3,-,-,TRBV11-2,TGTGCCAGCAGCTTATACGCCCTTAGCGGCCTCTCGGCGAATGGGCAGTATTTT,CASSLYALSGLSANGQYF
TRBJ1-2,-,-,TRBV9,TGTGCCAGCAGCGTCCTAGAAACTTCCTATGGCTACACCTTC,CASSVLETSYGYTF
TRBJ2-1,TRBD2,few,TRBV4-1,TGCGCCAGCAGCCAACAACATCGTGGGACTAGCGTCAATGAGCAGTTCTTC,CASSQQHRGTSVNEQFF